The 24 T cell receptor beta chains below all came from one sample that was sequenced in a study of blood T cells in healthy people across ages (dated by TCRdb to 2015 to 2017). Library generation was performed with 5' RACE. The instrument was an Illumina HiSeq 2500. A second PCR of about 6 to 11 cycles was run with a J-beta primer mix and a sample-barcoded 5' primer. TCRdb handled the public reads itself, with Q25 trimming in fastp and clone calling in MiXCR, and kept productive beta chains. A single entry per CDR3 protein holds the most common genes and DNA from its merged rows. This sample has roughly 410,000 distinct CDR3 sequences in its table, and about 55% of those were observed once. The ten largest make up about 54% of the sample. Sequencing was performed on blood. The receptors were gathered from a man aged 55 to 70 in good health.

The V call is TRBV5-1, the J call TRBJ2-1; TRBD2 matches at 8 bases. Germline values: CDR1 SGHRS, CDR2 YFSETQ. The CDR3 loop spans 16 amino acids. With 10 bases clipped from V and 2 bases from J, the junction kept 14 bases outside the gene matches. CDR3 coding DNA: TGCGCCCCACGGGAAGTAGCGGGAATAGCCTACAATGAGCAGTTCTTC. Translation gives CAPREVAGIAYNEQFF. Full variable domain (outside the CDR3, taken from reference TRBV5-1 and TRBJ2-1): KAGVTQTPRYLIKTRGQQVTLSCSPISGHRSVSWYQQTPGQGLQFLFEYFSETQRNKGNFPGRFSGRQFSNSRSEMNVSTLELGDSALYLCAPREVAGIAYNEQFFGPGTRLTVL.

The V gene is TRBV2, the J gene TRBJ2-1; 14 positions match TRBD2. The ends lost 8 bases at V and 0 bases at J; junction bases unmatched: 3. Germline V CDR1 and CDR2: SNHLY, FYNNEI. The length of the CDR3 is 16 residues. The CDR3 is CASGGLAGASYNEQFF. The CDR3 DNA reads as TGTGCCAGCGGGGGACTAGCGGGGGCCTCCTACAATGAGCAGTTCTTC.

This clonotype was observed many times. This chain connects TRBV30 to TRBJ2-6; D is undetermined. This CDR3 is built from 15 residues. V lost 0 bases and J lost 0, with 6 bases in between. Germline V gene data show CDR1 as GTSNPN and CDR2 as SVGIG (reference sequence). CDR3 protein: CAWSVSSSGANVLTF. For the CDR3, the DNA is TGTGCCTGGAGTGTAAGTTCCTCTGGGGCCAACGTCCTGACTTTC.

CDR3 residues: CASSPFSTDASSSYNEQFF. As DNA, the CDR3 is TGTGCCAGCTCACCATTCTCAACGGACGCTTCGAGCTCCTACAATGAGCAGTTCTTC. This chain links TRBV18 with TRBJ2-1, with D unresolved. The CDR3 is made up of 19 amino acids. V was clipped by 2 bases and J by 0 bases, with 20 bases between them. Per the germline V gene, CDR1 is KGHSH and CDR2 is LQKENI.

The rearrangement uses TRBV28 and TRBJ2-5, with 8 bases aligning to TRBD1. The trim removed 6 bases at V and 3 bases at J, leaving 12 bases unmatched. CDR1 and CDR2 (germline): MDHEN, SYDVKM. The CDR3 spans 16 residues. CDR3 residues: CASRPTTADREETQYF. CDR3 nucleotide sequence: TGTGCCAGCAGACCTACTACCGCGGACAGGGAAGAGACCCAGTACTTC.

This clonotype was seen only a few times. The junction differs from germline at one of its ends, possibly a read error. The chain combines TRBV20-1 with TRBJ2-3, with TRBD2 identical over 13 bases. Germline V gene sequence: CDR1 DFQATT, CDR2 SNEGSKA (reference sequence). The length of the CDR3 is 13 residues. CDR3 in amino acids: CSTSGRDTDTQYF. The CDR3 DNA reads TGCAGTACTAGCGGGAGGGATACAGATACGCAGTATTTT.

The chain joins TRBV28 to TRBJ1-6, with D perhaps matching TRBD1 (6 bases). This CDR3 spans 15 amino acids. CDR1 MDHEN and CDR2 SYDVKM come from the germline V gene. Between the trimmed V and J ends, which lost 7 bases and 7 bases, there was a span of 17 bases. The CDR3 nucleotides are TGTGCCAGCACTTGGGGGGCCGTGGGGAATTCACCCCTCCACTTT. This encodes CASTWGAVGNSPLHF.

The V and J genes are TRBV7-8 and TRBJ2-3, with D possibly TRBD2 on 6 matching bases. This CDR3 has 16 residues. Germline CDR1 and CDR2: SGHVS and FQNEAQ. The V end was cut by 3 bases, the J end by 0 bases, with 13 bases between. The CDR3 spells CASSLVGGTSTDTQYF. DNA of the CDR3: TGTGCCAGCAGCTTGGTGGGGGGAACTAGCACAGATACGCAGTATTTT.

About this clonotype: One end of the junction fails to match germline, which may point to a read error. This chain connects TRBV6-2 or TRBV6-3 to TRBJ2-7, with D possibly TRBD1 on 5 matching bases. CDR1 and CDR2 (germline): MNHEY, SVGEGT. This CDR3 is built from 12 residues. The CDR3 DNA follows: TGCGCCAGCAGACTGGACGCAGGGGAGCAGTACTTC. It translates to CASRLDAGEQYF.

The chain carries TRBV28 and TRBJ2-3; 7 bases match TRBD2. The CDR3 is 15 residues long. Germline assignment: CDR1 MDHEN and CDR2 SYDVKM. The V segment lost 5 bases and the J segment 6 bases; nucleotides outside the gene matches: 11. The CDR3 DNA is TGTGCCAGCAGTATGGGGGGGTCCTTAGGGGATACGCAGTATTTT. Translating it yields CASSMGGSLGDTQYF.

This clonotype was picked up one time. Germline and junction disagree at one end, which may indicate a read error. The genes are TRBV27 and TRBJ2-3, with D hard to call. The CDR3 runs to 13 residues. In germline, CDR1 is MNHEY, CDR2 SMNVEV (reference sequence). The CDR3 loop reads CAGSSTSTDTQYF. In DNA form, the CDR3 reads TGTGCCGGCAGTAGCACTAGCACAGATACGCAGTATTTT.

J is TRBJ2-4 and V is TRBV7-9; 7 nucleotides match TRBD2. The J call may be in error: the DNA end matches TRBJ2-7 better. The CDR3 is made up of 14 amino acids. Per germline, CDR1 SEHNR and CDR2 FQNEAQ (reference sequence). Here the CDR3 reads CASSQRREGREQYF. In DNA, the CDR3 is TGTGCCAGCAGCCAGAGGAGGGAGGGGCGCGAGCAGTACTTC.

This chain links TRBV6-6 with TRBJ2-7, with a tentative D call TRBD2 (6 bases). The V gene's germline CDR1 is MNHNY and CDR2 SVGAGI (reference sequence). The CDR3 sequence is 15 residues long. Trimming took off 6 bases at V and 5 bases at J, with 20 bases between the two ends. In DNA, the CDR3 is TGTGCCAGCAGCCAGTGGGCCGGAGGGAGGAACGAGCAGTACTTC. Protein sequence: CASSQWAGGRNEQYF.

The CDR3: CASSLSGAITDTQYF. CDR3 nucleotide sequence: TGTGCCAGCAGTTTATCAGGGGCAATCACAGATACGCAGTATTTT. This chain connects TRBV12-3 or TRBV12-4 to TRBJ2-3, with D possibly TRBD1 on 6 matching bases. V lost 2 bases and J lost 2, with 11 bases in between. The CDR3 contains 15 residues.

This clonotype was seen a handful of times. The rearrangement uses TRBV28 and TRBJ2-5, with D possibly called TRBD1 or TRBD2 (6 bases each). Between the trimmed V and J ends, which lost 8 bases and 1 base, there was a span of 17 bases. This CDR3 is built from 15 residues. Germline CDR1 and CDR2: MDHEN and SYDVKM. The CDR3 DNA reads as TGTGCCAGCCAGCCCACTGGAGGGGGCCAAGAGACCCAGTACTTC. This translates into CASQPTGGGQETQYF.

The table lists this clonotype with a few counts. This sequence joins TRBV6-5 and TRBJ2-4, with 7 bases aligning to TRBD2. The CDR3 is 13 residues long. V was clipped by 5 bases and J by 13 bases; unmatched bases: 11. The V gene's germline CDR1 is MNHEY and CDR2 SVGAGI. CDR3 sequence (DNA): TGTGCCAGCAGTGCCGCCTGGGGGGGAAAGCAGTACTTC. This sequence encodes CASSAAWGGKQYF.

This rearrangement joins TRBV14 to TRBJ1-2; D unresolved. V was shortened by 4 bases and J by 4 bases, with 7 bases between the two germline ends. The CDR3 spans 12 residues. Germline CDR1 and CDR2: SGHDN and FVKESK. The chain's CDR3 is CASSLARYGYTF. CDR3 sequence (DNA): TGTGCCAGCAGCCTCGCCCGCTATGGCTACACCTTC. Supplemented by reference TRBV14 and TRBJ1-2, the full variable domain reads EAGVTQFPSHSVIEKGQTVTLRCDPISGHDNLYWYRRVMGKEIKFLLHFVKESKQDESGMPNNRFLAERTGGTYSTLKVQPAELEDSGVYFCASSLARYGYTFGSGTRLTVV.

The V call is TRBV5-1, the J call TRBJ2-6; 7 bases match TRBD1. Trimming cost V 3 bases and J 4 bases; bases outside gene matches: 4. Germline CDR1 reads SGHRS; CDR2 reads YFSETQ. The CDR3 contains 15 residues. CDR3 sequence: CASSCTGEGANVLTF. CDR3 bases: TGCGCCAGCAGCTGTACAGGGGAAGGGGCCAACGTCCTGACTTTC.

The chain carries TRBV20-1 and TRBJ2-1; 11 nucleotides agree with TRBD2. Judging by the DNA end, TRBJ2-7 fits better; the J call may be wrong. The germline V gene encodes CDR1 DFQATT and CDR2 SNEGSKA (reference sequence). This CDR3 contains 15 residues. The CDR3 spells CSAREVAGGYNEQYF. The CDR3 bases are TGCAGTGCTAGAGAAGTAGCGGGGGGGTACAATGAGCAGTACTTC.

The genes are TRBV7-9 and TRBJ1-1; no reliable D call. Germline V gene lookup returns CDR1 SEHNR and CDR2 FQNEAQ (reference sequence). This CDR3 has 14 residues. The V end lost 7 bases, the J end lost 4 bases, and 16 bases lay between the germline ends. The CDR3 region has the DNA TGTGCCAGCACCGCCTCGACCCCGAGCACTGAAGCTTTCTTT. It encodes CASTASTPSTEAFF.

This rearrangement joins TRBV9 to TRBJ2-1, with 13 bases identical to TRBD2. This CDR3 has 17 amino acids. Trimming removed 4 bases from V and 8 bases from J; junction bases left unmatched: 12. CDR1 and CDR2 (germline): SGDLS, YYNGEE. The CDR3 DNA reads TGTGCCAGCAGCCCTGGGGGGGGGACTAGCGGGGACGATGAGCAGTTCTTC. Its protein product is CASSPGGGTSGDDEQFF.

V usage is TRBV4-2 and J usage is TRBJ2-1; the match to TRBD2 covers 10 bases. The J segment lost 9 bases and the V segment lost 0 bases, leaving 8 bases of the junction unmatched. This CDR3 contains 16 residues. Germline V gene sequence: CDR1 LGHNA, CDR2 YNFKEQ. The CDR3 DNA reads TGTGCCAGCAGCCAAGACAGAGCGGGAGGGCTTTCTGAGCAGTTCTTC. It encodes CASSQDRAGGLSEQFF.

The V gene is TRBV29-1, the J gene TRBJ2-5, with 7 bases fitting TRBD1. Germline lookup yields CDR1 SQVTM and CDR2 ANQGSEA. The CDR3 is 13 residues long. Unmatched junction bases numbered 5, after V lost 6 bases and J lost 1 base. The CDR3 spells CSVDRAPQETQYF. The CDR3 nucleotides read TGCAGCGTCGACAGGGCTCCCCAAGAGACCCAGTACTTC.

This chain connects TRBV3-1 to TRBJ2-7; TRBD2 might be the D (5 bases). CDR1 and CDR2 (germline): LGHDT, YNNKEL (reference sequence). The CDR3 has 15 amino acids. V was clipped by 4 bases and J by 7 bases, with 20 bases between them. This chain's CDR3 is CASSRSRVGYNEQYF. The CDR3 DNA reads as TGTGCCAGCAGCCGCTCGCGGGTGGGGTACAATGAGCAGTACTTC.